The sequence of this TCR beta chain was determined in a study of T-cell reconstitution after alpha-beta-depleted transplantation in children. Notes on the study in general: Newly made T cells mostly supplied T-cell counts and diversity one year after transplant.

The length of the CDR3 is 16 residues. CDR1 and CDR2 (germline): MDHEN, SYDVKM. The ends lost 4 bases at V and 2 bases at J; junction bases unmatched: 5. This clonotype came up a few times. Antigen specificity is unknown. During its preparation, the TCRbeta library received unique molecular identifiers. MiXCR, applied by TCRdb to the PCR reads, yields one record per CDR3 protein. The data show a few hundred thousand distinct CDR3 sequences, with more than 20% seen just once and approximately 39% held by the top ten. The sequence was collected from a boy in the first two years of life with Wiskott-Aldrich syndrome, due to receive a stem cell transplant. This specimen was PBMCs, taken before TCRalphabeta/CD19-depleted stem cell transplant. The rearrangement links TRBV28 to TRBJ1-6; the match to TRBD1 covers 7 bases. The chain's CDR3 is CASSYGDSTYNSPLHF. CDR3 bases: TGTGCCAGCAGTTACGGGGACAGCACCTATAATTCACCCCTCCACTTT.